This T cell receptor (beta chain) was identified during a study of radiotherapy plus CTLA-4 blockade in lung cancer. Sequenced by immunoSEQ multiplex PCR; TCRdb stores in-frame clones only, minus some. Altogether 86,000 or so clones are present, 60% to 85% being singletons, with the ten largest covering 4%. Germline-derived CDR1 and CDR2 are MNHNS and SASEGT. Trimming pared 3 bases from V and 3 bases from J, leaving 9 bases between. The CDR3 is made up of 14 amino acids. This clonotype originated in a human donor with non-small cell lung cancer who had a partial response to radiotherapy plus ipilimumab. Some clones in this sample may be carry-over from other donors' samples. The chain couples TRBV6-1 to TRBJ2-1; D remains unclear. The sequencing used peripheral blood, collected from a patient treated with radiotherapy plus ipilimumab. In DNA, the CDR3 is TGTGCCAGCAGTGACTCCTTAAACTACAATGAGCAGTTCTTC. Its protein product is CASSDSLNYNEQFF.